Sequencing of this T cell receptor beta chain was carried out in a study of cytomegalovirus exposure and HLA in healthy donors. The V and J ends lost 5 bases and 4 bases, in that order; junction bases with no gene match: 3. Germline assignment: CDR1 SGHNT and CDR2 YYREEE (reference sequence). This CDR3 region has 13 residues. Primers: 60 Vbeta forward and 13 Jbeta reverse. Repertoires were generated with immunoSEQ multiplex PCR, while TCRdb's copy carries only in-frame clones and drops some. The sample contains approximately 150,000 clones, approximately 88% of which appear only once. The TCR comes from a woman between 40 and 55 years old in good health and CMV-seronegative. The J gene is TRBJ1-2, the V gene TRBV5-4, with TRBD1 matching 9 bases. Input material: PBMCs. In nucleotides, the CDR3 is TGTGCCAGCAGTCTGGACAGGGGCTATGGCTACACCTTC. Translation gives CASSLDRGYGYTF.